This T cell receptor (beta chain) derives from a study of OX40 agonist ivuxolimab in advanced cancers. The wider study: Of the participants, over 30% had some prior anti-PD-1, anti-PD-L1 or anti-CTLA-4 therapy, which was allowed.

CDR1 is SGHNT, CDR2 YYREEE, per germline (reference sequence). With 0 bases removed from V and 0 bases from J, the gap between germline ends came to 8 bases. This CDR3 has 15 amino acids. The repertoire was sequenced with immunoSEQ multiplex PCR; TCRdb's copy has only in-frame clones and lacks some. The sample comprises fewer than 95,000 clones, 85% to 90% of which are singletons, and 7% to 8.5% rests with the top ten. The sample in question was CD4+ or CD8+ T cells sorted from blood, obtained in a trial of the OX40 agonist ivuxolimab. This receptor was obtained from an adult with an advanced solid tumor such as melanoma, head and neck, liver or kidney cancer. This sequence joins TRBV5-4 and TRBJ2-3, with D unresolved. The DNA for the CDR3 is TGTGCCAGCAGCTTGGGGGTGACTAGCACAGATACGCAGTATTTT. Its protein is CASSLGVTSTDTQYF.